This T cell receptor (beta chain) was sequenced for a study of blood T cell repertoires in COVID-19. The CDR3 is made up of 17 amino acids. V shed 5 bases, J shed 6 bases, and the junction held 18 bases outside the gene matches. Germline V lookup: CDR1 SEHNR, CDR2 FQNEAQ (reference sequence). This table comes from immunoSEQ multiplex PCR, and its TCRdb copy is limited to in-frame clones, with some not included. Of hundreds of thousands of clones detected, 80% to 85% appear once; the ten largest clones hold roughly 4.7%. The sequence derives from a man aged 40-50 years who had been exposed to COVID-19. V and J are TRBV7-9 and TRBJ2-7; TRBD2 matches at 8 bases. The sequenced material came from PBMCs or T cells enriched from blood (not recorded which). The CDR3 region is CASSASEGLVGLGEQYF. The DNA for the CDR3 is TGTGCCAGCAGCGCGAGCGAGGGACTAGTGGGACTTGGCGAGCAGTACTTC.